These 13 T cell receptor beta chains were all obtained from the same sample, sequenced in a study of T-cell reconstitution after alpha-beta-depleted transplantation in children. Preparation of the TCRbeta library used unique molecular identifiers. TCRdb re-called the PCR reads through MiXCR, storing one row per CDR3 protein. The sample includes hundreds of thousands of distinct CDR3 sequences, over 10% of them seen just once. Here the sequenced sample was PBMCs, taken before TCRalphabeta/CD19-depleted stem cell transplant. Receptors were obtained from a girl aged 2-15 years with congenital amegakaryocytic thrombocytopenia, due to receive a stem cell transplant.

This clonotype occurred a few times. The chain is built from TRBV18 and TRBJ2-2; no reliable D call. Trimming took off 4 bases at V and 4 bases at J, with 7 bases between the two ends. The CDR3 is made up of 13 amino acids. The germline V gene has CDR1 KGHSH and CDR2 LQKENI. Written as DNA, the CDR3 is TGTGCCAGCTCACGGTCGGGCACCGGGGAGCTGTTTTTT. Protein: CASSRSGTGELFF.

This clonotype has a handful of counts. The genes are TRBV5-1 and TRBJ2-1; TRBD1 matches 7 bases. The CDR3 is 16 amino acids. Germline trimming cut 4 bases from V and 9 bases from J; bases unmatched to any gene: 16. The germline V gene encodes CDR1 SGHRS and CDR2 YFSETQ. The DNA of the CDR3 is TGCGCCAGCAGCCTGGGACAGCAAATACTCCACACTGAGCAGTTCTTC. Translation gives CASSLGQQILHTEQFF. Variable domain in full (rest from reference TRBV5-1 and TRBJ2-1): KAGVTQTPRYLIKTRGQQVTLSCSPISGHRSVSWYQQTPGQGLQFLFEYFSETQRNKGNFPGRFSGRQFSNSRSEMNVSTLELGDSALYLCASSLGQQILHTEQFFGPGTRLTVL.

CDR3 in amino acids: CSVRDVGFGPNQPQHF. Here the CDR3 DNA reads TGCAGCGTGCGGGACGTAGGCTTTGGCCCCAATCAGCCCCAGCATTTT. The chain recombines TRBV29-1 with TRBJ1-5; weak D call: TRBD1 (5 bases). The ends were cut back, 6 bases at V and 3 bases at J, with 21 bases in the middle. This CDR3 has 16 amino acids. The germline gives CDR1 SQVTM, CDR2 ANQGSEA.

This clonotype was recorded at least ten times. The genes are TRBV6-5 and TRBJ1-1; D unclear. Per germline, CDR1 MNHEY and CDR2 SVGAGI. The CDR3 consists of 12 residues. Deletions cut 6 bases from V and 4 bases from J, with 9 bases between. This CDR3 is CASSREGTEAFF. The CDR3 DNA reads as TGTGCCAGCAGCCGGGAGGGCACTGAAGCTTTCTTT.

This clonotype was seen many times. V and J are TRBV20-1 and TRBJ1-2, with a possible D match to TRBD1 (6 bases). This CDR3 contains 12 residues. The germline V gene has CDR1 DFQATT and CDR2 SNEGSKA (reference sequence). Trimming removed 5 bases at V and 8 bases at J, with 15 bases between. CDR3 in amino acids: CSARRGERGYTF. CDR3 in DNA: TGCAGTGCTCGCAGGGGAGAGCGGGGCTACACCTTC.

About this clonotype: One base away lies a much larger clone, so this may be a sequencing read error. This rearrangement joins TRBV5-1 to TRBJ2-1, with D possibly TRBD2 on 5 matching bases. Germline-derived CDR1 and CDR2 are SGHRS and YFSETQ. V was cut by 7 bases and J by 3 bases, with 14 bases left in between. The CDR3 is 14 amino acids. The CDR3 region has the DNA TGCGCCAGCGCACAAGCGGAACACTACAATGAGCAGTTCTTC. Amino acids: CASAQAEHYNEQFF.

Note on this clonotype: An end of the junction differs from the germline gene, which may be a read error. This chain connects TRBV20-1 to TRBJ2-1; 9 bases match TRBD2. The CDR3 is 17 residues long. Germline loops: CDR1 DFQATT, CDR2 SNEGSKA (reference sequence). In DNA, the CDR3 is TGCTGTGCTAGGACCTGGGGCACTAGCGGGTATTACAATGAGCAGTTCTTC. It encodes CCARTWGTSGYYNEQFF.

The V gene is TRBV20-1, the J gene TRBJ1-1; a possible D gene is TRBD1 (6 bases). CDR1 and CDR2 from the germline V gene are DFQATT and SNEGSKA (reference sequence). The CDR3 has 13 amino acids. V was cut by 2 bases and J by 2 bases, with 9 bases left in between. CDR3 sequence (DNA): TGCAGTGCTAGACCAGGGGCCAACACTGAAGCTTTCTTT. The encoded protein is CSARPGANTEAFF.

This chain joins TRBV15 and TRBJ2-5, with TRBD1 identical over 9 bases. V was pared by 1 base and J by 2 bases, with 2 bases of the junction left unmatched. This CDR3 is 15 amino acids long. The V gene's germline CDR1 is LNHNV and CDR2 YYDKDF (reference sequence). CDR3 bases: TGTGCCACCAGCAGAGGGGACAGGGCACAAGAGACCCAGTACTTC. Protein sequence: CATSRGDRAQETQYF.

This clonotype has a handful of counts. The chain employs TRBV12-3 or TRBV12-4 and TRBJ2-6; TRBD2 might be the D (5 bases). V shed 4 bases and J shed 4 bases, with 8 bases lying between them. This CDR3 is 14 amino acids long. CDR3 bases: TGTGCCAGCAGTTCCGGGGTCGGGGCCAACGTCCTGACTTTC. Protein: CASSSGVGANVLTF.

This chain links TRBV4-1 with TRBJ1-4; D is uncertain. V shed 5 bases and J shed 10 bases, with 17 bases lying between them. The CDR3 contains 14 residues. CDR1 MGHRA and CDR2 YSYEKL come from the germline V gene. As DNA, the CDR3 is TGCGCCAGCAGCTCCCCGGGATCAGGTCGAAAACTGTTTTTT. Its protein product is CASSSPGSGRKLFF.

There are a few counts of this clonotype. This chain uses TRBV20-1 with TRBJ2-7, with D perhaps TRBD1 or TRBD2 (5 bases each). Germline CDR1 DFQATT, CDR2 SNEGSKA (reference sequence). V lost 0 bases and J lost 3, with 12 bases in between. The CDR3 is made up of 14 amino acids. Here the CDR3 DNA reads TGCAGTGCTAGAGATGACGGGACGGACTACGAGCAGTACTTC. This encodes CSARDDGTDYEQYF.

This clonotype came up a few times. J is TRBJ2-2 and V is TRBV5-6; D could derive from TRBD1 or TRBD2 (5 bases each). The CDR3 is made up of 16 amino acids. The V gene lost 4 bases and the J gene lost 8 bases, with 21 bases spanning the gap. Germline CDR1 SGHDT, CDR2 YYEEEE. The CDR3 loop is CASSPVPQGPLGELFF. The CDR3 DNA follows: TGTGCCAGCAGCCCGGTTCCCCAGGGACCTTTGGGGGAGCTGTTTTTT. Looking up the rest from reference TRBV5-6 and TRBJ2-2 gives the full variable domain: DAGVTQSPTHLIKTRGQQVTLRCSPKSGHDTVSWYQQALGQGPQFIFQYYEEEERQRGNFPDRFSGHQFPNYSSELNVNALLLGDSALYLCASSPVPQGPLGELFFGEGSRLTVL.